This T cell receptor beta chain was sequenced in a study of T cell changes during pregnancy in multiple sclerosis. The method was immunoSEQ multiplex PCR; TCRdb's version includes in-frame clones alone and lacks a portion of them. The data hold about 35,000 clones, with about 92% observed a single time. This clonotype was sampled from a female donor in good health, enrolled as a control in a pregnancy study. The specimen was peripheral blood, collected in the third trimester of pregnancy.

The CDR3 DNA is TGTGCCAGCAGCAAAGCAGGACGGGGAAAACTGTTTTTT. Residues: CASSKAGRGKLFF. This sequence joins TRBV21-1 and TRBJ1-4. TRBV21-1 is deemed a pseudogene. CDR3 length equals 13 residues.